The sequence of this T cell receptor beta chain was determined in a study of T cell repertoires in cytomegalovirus infection. Study details: CMV infection and matching HLA type were both indicated by public TCR beta signatures. Study results and caveats: The ex vivo response showed dominance by HLA-C-restricted CMV-specific TCR beta clonotypes. Adding up the frequency of public TCR beta families identified people who carried CMV plus the relevant HLA.

This clonotype appeared a few times. Antigen specificity is unknown. TCRdb called the reads again in MiXCR, with one record for every CDR3 protein. The repertoire includes approximately 750,000 distinct CDR3 sequences, 35% to 45% of them detected once, and under 3.5% sits in the top ten. The receptor's source is a human donor in good health (CMV status not recorded). Some clones in this sample may be carry-over from other donors' samples. Sequences were obtained from PBMCs.

CDR3 DNA: TGTGCCAGCAGCTTACCCGGACAGCAATCTAACAATGAGCAGTTCTTC. This codes for CASSLPGQQSNNEQFF. The chain links TRBV5-4 to TRBJ2-1; tentatively, D is TRBD1 (6 bases). The length of the CDR3 is 16 residues. Trimming stripped 2 bases from V and 5 bases from J, with 17 bases between. In germline, CDR1 is SGHNT, CDR2 YYREEE (reference sequence).